These 2 T cell receptor beta chains were all obtained from the same sample, sequenced in a study of T-cell memory formation after mild COVID-19. TCRdb independently ran MiXCR on the 5' RACE reads; one entry per CDR3 protein. The data contain about 360,000 distinct CDR3 sequences, over 13% of them singletons. Sequenced input: PBMCs or a T cell subset sorted from them (not recorded which). The receptor source for this set is a man between 18 and 35 years old who had mild COVID-19 (a few samples of this study predate the infection). Cell type and time point are not known.

CDR3 sequence: CASSLTAEGTGELFF. For the CDR3, the DNA is TGCGCCAGCAGCTTGACAGCTGAAGGGACCGGGGAGCTGTTTTTT. The chain combines TRBV5-1 with TRBJ2-2; D not resolved. This CDR3 is 15 amino acids long. Trimming stripped 1 base from V and 5 bases from J, with 12 bases between. The germline CDR1 and CDR2 sequences are SGHRS and YFSETQ.

This clonotype was counted between two and nine times. The chain is built from TRBV2 and TRBJ1-1; D is undetermined. Trimming cost V 4 bases and J 3 bases, with 6 bases left between them. Looked up from germline, CDR1 is SNHLY and CDR2 is FYNNEI. This CDR3 is 12 amino acids long. The DNA of the CDR3 is TGTGCCAGCAGTGTTGTAGACACTGAAGCTTTCTTT. Translating gives CASSVVDTEAFF.